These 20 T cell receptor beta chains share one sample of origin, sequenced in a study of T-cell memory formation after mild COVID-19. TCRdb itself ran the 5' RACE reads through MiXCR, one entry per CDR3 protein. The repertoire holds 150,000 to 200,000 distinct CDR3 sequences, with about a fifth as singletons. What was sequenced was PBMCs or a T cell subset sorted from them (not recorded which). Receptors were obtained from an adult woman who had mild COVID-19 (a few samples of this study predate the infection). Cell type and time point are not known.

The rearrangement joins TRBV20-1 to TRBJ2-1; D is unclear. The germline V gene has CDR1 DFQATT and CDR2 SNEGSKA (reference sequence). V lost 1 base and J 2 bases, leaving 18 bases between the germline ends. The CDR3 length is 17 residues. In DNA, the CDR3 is TGCAGTGCTAGAGGTACCGGGCCCCTAGGGACCTACAATGAGCAGTTCTTC. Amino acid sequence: CSARGTGPLGTYNEQFF.

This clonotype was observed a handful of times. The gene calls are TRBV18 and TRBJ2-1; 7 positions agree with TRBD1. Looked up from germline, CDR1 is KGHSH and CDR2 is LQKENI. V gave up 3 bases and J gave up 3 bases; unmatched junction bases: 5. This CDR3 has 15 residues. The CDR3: CASSPGTDFYNEQFF. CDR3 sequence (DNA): TGTGCCAGCTCACCCGGGACAGACTTCTACAATGAGCAGTTCTTC.

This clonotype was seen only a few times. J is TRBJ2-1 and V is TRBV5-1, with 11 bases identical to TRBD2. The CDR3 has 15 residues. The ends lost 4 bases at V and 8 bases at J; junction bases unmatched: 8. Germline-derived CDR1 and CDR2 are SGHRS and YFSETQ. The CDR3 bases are TGCGCCAGCAGCCTGACTAGCGGGGCGGCGGATGAGCAGTTCTTC. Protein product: CASSLTSGAADEQFF. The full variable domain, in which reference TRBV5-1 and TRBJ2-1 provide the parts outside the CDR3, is KAGVTQTPRYLIKTRGQQVTLSCSPISGHRSVSWYQQTPGQGLQFLFEYFSETQRNKGNFPGRFSGRQFSNSRSEMNVSTLELGDSALYLCASSLTSGAADEQFFGPGTRLTVL.

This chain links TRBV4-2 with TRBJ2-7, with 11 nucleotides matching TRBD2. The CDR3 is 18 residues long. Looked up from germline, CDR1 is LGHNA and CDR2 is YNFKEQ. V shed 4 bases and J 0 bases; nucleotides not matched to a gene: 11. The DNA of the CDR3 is TGTGCCAGCAGCCCTCTTCTGGGACTAGCGGAGACCTCCTACGAGCAGTACTTC. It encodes CASSPLLGLAETSYEQYF.

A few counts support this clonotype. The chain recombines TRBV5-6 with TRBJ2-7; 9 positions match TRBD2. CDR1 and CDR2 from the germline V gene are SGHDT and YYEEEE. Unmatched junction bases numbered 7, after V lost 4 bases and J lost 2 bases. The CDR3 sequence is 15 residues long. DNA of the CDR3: TGTGCCAGCAGCCGCGGGACTAGCACCGCCTACGAGCAGTACTTC. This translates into CASSRGTSTAYEQYF.

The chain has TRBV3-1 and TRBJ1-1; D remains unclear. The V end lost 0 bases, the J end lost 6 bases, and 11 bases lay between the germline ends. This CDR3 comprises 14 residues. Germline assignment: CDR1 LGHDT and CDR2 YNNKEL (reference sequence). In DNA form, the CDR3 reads TGTGCCAGCAGCCAAGATTTCGGGCAGTCTGAAGCTTTCTTT. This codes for CASSQDFGQSEAFF.

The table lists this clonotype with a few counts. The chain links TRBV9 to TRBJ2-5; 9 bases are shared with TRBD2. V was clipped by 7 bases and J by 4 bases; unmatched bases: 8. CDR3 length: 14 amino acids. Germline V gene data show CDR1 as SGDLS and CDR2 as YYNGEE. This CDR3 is CASSEAGGRETQYF. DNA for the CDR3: TGTGCCAGCTCCGAGGCGGGGGGGAGAGAGACCCAGTACTTC.

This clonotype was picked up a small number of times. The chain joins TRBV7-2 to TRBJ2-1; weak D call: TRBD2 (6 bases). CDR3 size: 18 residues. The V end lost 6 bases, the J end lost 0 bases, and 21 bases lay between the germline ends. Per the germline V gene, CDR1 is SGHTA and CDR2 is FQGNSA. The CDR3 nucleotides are TGTGCCAGCAGTCTCAGATCTCCGGGACTGGCCTCCTACAATGAGCAGTTCTTC. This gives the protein CASSLRSPGLASYNEQFF.

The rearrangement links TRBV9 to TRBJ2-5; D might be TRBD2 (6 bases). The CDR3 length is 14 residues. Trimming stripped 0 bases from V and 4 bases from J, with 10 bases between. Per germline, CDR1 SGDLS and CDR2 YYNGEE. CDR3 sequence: CASSVAGDGETQYF. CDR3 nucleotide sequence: TGTGCCAGCAGCGTAGCGGGGGATGGAGAGACCCAGTACTTC.

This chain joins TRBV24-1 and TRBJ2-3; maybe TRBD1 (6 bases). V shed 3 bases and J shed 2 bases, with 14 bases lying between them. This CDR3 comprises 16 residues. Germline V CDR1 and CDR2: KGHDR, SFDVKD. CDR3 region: CATSDIGQGYTDTQYF. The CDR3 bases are TGTGCCACCAGTGATATAGGGCAGGGGTACACAGATACGCAGTATTTT.

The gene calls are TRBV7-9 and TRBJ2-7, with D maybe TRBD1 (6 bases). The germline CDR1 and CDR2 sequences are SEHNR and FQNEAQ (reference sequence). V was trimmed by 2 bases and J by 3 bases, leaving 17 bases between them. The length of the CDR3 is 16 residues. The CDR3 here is CASSLRPGQGIYEQYF. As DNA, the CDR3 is TGTGCCAGCAGCTTAAGGCCGGGACAAGGAATCTACGAGCAGTACTTC. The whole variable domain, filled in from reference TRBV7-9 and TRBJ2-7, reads DTGVSQNPRHKITKRGQNVTFRCDPISEHNRLYWYRQTLGQGPEFLTYFQNEAQLEKSRLLSDRFSAERPKGSFSTLEIQRTEQGDSAMYLCASSLRPGQGIYEQYFGPGTRLTVT.

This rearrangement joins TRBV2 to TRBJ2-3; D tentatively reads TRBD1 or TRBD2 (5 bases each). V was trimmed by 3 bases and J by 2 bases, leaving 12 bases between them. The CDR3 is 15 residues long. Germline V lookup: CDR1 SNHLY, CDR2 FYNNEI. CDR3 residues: CASSEIWGNTDTQYF. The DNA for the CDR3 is TGTGCCAGCAGTGAGATTTGGGGGAACACAGATACGCAGTATTTT.

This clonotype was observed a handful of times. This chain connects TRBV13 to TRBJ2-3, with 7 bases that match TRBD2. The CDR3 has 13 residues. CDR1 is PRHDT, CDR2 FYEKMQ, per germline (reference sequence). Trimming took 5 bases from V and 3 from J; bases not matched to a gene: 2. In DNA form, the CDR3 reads TGTGCCAGCAGCCCCGGGAGGACAGATACGCAGTATTTT. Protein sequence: CASSPGRTDTQYF.

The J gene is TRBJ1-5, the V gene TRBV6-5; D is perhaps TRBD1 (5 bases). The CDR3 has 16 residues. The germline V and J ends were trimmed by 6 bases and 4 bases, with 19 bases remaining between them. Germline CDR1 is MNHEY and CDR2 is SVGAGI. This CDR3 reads CASSLTPGGTNQPQHF. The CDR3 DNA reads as TGTGCCAGCAGCCTCACCCCCGGGGGTACGAATCAGCCCCAGCATTTT.

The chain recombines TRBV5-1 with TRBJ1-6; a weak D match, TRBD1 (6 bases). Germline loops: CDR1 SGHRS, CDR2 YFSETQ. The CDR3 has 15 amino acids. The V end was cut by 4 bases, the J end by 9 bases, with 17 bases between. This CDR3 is CASSPERGAGSPLHF. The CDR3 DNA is TGCGCCAGCAGCCCGGAGAGGGGGGCAGGTTCACCCCTCCACTTT.

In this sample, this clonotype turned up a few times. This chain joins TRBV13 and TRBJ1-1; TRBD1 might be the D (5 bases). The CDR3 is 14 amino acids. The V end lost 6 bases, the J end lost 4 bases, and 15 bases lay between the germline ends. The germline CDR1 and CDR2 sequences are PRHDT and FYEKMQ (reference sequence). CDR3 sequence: CASRIGEFSTEAFF. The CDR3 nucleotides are TGTGCCAGCAGAATAGGGGAGTTTAGCACTGAAGCTTTCTTT. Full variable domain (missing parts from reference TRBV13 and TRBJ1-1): AAGVIQSPRHLIKEKRETATLKCYPIPRHDTVYWYQQGPGQDPQFLISFYEKMQSDKGSIPDRFSAQQFSDYHSELNMSSLELGDSALYFCASRIGEFSTEAFFGQGTRLTVV.

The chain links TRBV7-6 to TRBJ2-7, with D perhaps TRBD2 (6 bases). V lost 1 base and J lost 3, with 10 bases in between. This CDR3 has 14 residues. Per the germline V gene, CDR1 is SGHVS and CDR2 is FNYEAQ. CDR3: CASSLELAGYEQYF. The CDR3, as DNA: TGTGCCAGCAGCTTAGAACTAGCTGGCTACGAGCAGTACTTC.

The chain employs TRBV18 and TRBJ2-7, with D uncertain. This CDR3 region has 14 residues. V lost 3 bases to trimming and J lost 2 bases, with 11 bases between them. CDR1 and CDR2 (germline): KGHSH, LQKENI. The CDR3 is CASSPGGQTYEQYF. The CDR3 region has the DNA TGTGCCAGCTCACCCGGCGGCCAGACCTACGAGCAGTACTTC.

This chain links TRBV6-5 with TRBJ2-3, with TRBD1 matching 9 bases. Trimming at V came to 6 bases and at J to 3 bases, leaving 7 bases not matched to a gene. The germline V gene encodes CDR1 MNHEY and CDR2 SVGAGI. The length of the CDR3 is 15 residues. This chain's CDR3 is CASSRQGVFTDTQYF. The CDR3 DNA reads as TGTGCCAGCAGCAGACAGGGGGTTTTTACAGATACGCAGTATTTT.

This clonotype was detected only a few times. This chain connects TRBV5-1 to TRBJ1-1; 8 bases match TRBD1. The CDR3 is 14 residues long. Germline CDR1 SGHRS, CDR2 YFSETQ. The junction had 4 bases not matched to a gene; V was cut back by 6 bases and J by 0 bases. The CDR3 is CASTPDRVNTEAFF. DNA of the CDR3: TGCGCCAGCACCCCGGACAGGGTGAACACTGAAGCTTTCTTT.